The entry that follows covers one TCR beta chain sequence. Libraries were prepared by immunoSEQ multiplex PCR; TCRdb keeps only in-frame clonotypes and omits some of them. The table includes tens of thousands of clones, about 79% detected once. After removal of 3 bases from V and 4 bases from J, the junction contained 4 bases not matched to a gene. This CDR3 spans 14 amino acids. CDR1 and CDR2 (germline): DFQATT, SNEGSKA (reference sequence). This sample was included in a study of blood T cell repertoires in COVID-19. The gene calls are TRBV20-1 and TRBJ2-1; 9 positions match TRBD1. This TCR was recovered from a woman between 45 and 65 years old with acute or convalescent COVID-19. The sequenced material came from peripheral blood. Here the CDR3 reads CSASGDRAYNEQFF. The CDR3 nucleotides read TGCAGTGCTAGTGGGGACAGGGCTTACAATGAGCAGTTCTTC.